This TCR beta chain was captured in a study of blood T cell repertoires in COVID-19. Study as a whole: Acute-phase and convalescent COVID-19 samples originated in the United States, Italy and Spain. T cells, B-cell-depleted T cells, or PBMCs provided the cDNA or gDNA that served as material.

In this sample, this clone turned up once. The CDR3 runs 14 residues. Trimming took off 2 bases at V and 8 bases at J, with 16 bases between the two ends. Germline loops: CDR1 KGHSH, CDR2 LQKENI. Per the authors' pipeline: Reference gene primers were amplified, and this amplification served to estimate nucleated cell counts. TCRdb's table, derived via immunoSEQ multiplex PCR, lists solely in-frame clones and lacks some. V, J and clone size were drawn from that table, and D and trimming were deduced from the DNA. This table has some 120,000 clones, 70% to 85% appearing once. This chain connects TRBV18 to TRBJ2-7; D is possibly TRBD2 (5 bases). This TCR was sampled from a man aged 70 or older with active or convalescent COVID-19. The sample consisted of peripheral blood. As DNA, the CDR3 is TGTGCCAGCTCACCAGATTTCGAGGGTAAGAAGCAGTACTTC. Its translation: CASSPDFEGKKQYF.